This T cell receptor beta chain was sequenced in a study of T cell responses to AZD1222 COVID-19 vaccine. Regarding the study as a whole: It was only a handful of AZD1222 recipients who were seropositive at baseline. Mostly white British, mostly female donors; authors suggested clonal diversity may be underestimated. Every sample of the repertoires postdated the peak T cell response.

The V end lost 2 bases, the J end lost 0 bases, and 19 bases lay between the germline ends. The germline CDR1 and CDR2 sequences are LNHDA and SQIVND (reference sequence). This CDR3 is built from 18 residues. Assay used: immunoSEQ multiplex PCR; TCRdb lists only in-frame clones, some missing. The sample yields approximately 46,000 clones, approximately 90% seen once. Pooled in the analysis were second doses at about 4 or about 12 weeks. As for this clone: As yet, its antigen is unknown.

This TCR came from an adult who received the AZD1222 COVID-19 vaccine. The source material was peripheral blood, sampled 28 days after the second AZD1222 dose. This sequence joins TRBV19 and TRBJ1-2; D perhaps matches TRBD1 (5 bases). The CDR3 here is CASSIYVTPRRANYGYTF. The CDR3 region has the DNA TGTGCCAGTAGTATATACGTAACCCCGCGCAGGGCTAACTATGGCTACACCTTC.